A single sample is the source of the 6 T cell receptor beta chains below, sequenced in a study of persistence of HIV-infected CD4 T cells. No antigens are known for them. Stimulation used about 10 ug/mL lysate from CMV-infected fibroblasts. CD40L-negative CD69-negative CD45RO-high memory CD4+ T cells were sorted as populations depleted of antigen-responding cells. This was the immunoSEQ version 4 assay in survey mode. Sequencing used immunoSEQ multiplex PCR; TCRdb keeps in-frame clones, though not all of them. The profile covers some 48,000 clones, with 75% to 85% appearing a single time and 2.5% to 3.5% taken by the ten largest. The material was CD4+ T cells sorted from PBMCs after roughly 18-hour stimulation, obtained from a patient who received antiretroviral therapy. The receptors come from an adult man with HIV who was CMV-seropositive.

V usage is TRBV6-6 and J usage is TRBJ1-3, with D maybe TRBD1 (5 bases). The germline V gene has CDR1 MNHNY and CDR2 SVGAGI (reference sequence). The CDR3 has 14 residues. V was clipped by 10 bases and J by 2 bases, with 15 bases between them. CDR3 nucleotides: TGTGCCACCGGGGGTCCCGAAACTGGAAACACCATATATTTT. Translating gives CATGGPETGNTIYF.

The V and J genes are TRBV24-1 and TRBJ1-2, with a possible D match to TRBD1 (5 bases). Trimming pared 2 bases from V and 4 bases from J, leaving 7 bases between. In germline, CDR1 is KGHDR, CDR2 SFDVKD. This CDR3 is built from 13 residues. The CDR3 nucleotides read TGTGCCACCAGTGATTCAGACAGCTATGGCTACACCTTC. It codes for CATSDSDSYGYTF.

The chain uses TRBV6-5 and TRBJ2-3; 10 positions match TRBD2. With V trimmed by 6 bases and J by 5 bases, 8 bases remained unmatched. Germline CDR1 and CDR2: MNHEY and SVGAGI. The CDR3 has 15 amino acids. The CDR3 nucleotides are TGTGCCAGCAGCGTAAGCGGGGGGGTGTTAGATACGCAGTATTTT. Its translation: CASSVSGGVLDTQYF.

The rearrangement links TRBV6-5 to TRBJ1-4; D is uncertain. Germline-derived CDR1 and CDR2 are MNHEY and SVGAGI. CDR3 size: 12 residues. Trimming pared 7 bases from V and 4 bases from J, leaving 7 bases between. DNA for the CDR3: TGTGCCAGCACCCGAAATAATGAAAAACTGTTTTTT. Protein product: CASTRNNEKLFF.

The V gene is TRBV5-5, the J gene TRBJ2-1; D is ambiguous. Germline V CDR1 and CDR2: SGHKS, YYEKEE (reference sequence). The CDR3 is made up of 13 amino acids. The germline V and J ends were trimmed by 1 base and 10 bases, with 12 bases remaining between them. The CDR3 nucleotides are TGTGCCAGCAGCTTGACCGCCCATCGGGAGCAGTTCTTC. Residues: CASSLTAHREQFF.

V is TRBV6-1 and J is TRBJ1-3; D call uncertain. Germline V gene data show CDR1 as MNHNS and CDR2 as SASEGT. Trimming left V 3 bases short and J 2 bases short, with 14 bases between. This CDR3 contains 16 residues. The CDR3 reads CASSERLRSTGNTIYF. CDR3 DNA: TGTGCCAGCAGTGAGAGATTGAGGTCGACTGGAAACACCATATATTTT.